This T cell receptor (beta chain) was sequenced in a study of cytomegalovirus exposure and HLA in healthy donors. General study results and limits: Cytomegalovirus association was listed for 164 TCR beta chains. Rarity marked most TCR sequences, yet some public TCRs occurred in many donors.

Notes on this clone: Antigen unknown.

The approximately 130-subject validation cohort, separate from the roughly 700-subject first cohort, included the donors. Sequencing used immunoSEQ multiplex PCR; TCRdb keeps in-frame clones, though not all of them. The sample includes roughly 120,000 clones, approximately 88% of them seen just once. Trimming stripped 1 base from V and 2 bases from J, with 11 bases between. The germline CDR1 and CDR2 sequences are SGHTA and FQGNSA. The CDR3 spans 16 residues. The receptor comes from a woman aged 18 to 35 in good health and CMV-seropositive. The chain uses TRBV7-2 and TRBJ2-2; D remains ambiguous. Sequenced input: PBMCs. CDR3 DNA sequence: TGTGCCAGCAGCTTAGTATCTAGAAGTAACACCGGGGAGCTGTTTTTT. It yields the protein CASSLVSRSNTGELFF.